This T cell receptor (beta chain) is from a study of shared clonotypes between healthy human individuals. Worth noting for this clone: Other DNA sequences of this sample code for an identical CDR3.

Some clones are missing from TCRdb's copy, which holds only in-frame ones; the method was immunoSEQ multiplex PCR. The sample records around 2,000,000 clones, roughly 91% being singletons. Selected positively for CCR7 and CD45RO-negative, naive CD8 cells excluded terminally differentiated effector memory CD45RA+ cells. The sequence was obtained from a man between 18 and 35 years old in good health. Some clones in this sample may be carry-over from other donors' samples. The sequenced sample consisted of naive CD8+ T cells from PBMCs.

CDR3 DNA: TGTGCCAGCAGCGATCGGGACTCAGCCTACGAGCAGTACTTC. Protein: CASSDRDSAYEQYF. V gene TRBV9 combines with J gene TRBJ2-7; a weak D match, TRBD2 (6 bases). Trimming left V 3 bases short and J 2 bases short, with 12 bases between. CDR1 is SGDLS and CDR2 is YYNGEE in the germline V gene. The CDR3 is 14 residues long.